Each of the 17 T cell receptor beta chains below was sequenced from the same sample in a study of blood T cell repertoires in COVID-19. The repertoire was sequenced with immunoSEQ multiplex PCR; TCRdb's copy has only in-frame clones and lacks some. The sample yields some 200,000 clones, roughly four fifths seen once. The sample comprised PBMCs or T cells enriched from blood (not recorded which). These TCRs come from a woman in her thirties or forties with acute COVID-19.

The CDR3, as DNA: TGTGCCAGCAGTTCCACGACAGGAGCGCGTGGAAACACCATATATTTT. Amino acids: CASSSTTGARGNTIYF. The J gene is TRBJ1-3, the V gene TRBV6-5; D is possibly TRBD1 (6 bases). In germline, CDR1 is MNHEY, CDR2 SVGAGI. The CDR3 has 16 residues. The germline V and J ends were trimmed by 4 bases and 3 bases, with 16 bases remaining between them.

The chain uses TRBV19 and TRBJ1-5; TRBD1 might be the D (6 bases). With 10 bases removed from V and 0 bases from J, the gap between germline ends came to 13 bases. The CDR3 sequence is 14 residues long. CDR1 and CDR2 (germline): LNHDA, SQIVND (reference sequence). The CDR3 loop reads CATRQGYSNQPQHF. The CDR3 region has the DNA TGTGCCACCCGGCAGGGGTATAGCAATCAGCCCCAGCATTTT.

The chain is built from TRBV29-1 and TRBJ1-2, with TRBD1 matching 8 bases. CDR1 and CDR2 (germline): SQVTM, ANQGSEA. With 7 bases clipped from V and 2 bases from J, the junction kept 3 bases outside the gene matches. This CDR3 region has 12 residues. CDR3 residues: CSGRQGNYGYTF. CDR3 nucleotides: TGCAGCGGAAGACAGGGGAACTATGGCTACACCTTC.

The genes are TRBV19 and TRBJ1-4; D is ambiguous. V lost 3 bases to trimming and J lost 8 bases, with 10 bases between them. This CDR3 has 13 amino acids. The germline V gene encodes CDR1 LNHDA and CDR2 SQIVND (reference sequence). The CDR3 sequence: CASSIRREEKLFF. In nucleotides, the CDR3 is TGTGCCAGTAGTATCAGACGGGAGGAAAAACTGTTTTTT.

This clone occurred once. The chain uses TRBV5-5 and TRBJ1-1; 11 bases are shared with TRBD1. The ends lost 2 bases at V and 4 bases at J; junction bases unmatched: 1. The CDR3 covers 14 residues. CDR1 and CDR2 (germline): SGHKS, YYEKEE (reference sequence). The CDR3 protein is CASSFGTGGTEAFF. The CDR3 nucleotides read TGTGCCAGCAGCTTTGGGACAGGGGGCACTGAAGCTTTCTTT.

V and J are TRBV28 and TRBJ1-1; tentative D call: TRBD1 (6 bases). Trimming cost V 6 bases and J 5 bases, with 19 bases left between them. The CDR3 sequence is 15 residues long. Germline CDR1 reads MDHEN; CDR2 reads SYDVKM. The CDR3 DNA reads TGTGCCAGCAGCCTGCTGGGACAAACAACAACTGAAGCTTTCTTT. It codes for CASSLLGQTTTEAFF.

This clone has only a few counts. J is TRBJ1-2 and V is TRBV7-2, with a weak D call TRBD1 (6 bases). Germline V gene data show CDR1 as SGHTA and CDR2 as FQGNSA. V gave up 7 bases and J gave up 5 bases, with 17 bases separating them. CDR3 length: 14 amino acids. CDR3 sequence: CASTGGGASYGYTF. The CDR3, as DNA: TGTGCCAGCACCGGCGGGGGGGCTAGTTATGGCTACACCTTC.

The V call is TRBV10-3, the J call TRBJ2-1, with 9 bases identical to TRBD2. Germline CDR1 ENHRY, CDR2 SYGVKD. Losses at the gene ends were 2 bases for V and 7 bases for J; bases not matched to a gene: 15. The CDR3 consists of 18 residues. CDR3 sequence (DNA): TGTGCCATCAGTGAGGGTTACGGGGGGCGGGAGGGGAAGAATGAGCAGTTCTTC. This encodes CAISEGYGGREGKNEQFF.

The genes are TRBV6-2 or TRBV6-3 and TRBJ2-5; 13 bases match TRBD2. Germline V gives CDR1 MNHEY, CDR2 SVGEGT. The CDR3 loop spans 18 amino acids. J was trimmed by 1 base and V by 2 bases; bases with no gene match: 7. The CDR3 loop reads CASSYPSWTSGGQETQYF. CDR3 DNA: TGTGCCAGCAGTTACCCCTCCTGGACTAGCGGGGGCCAAGAGACCCAGTACTTC.

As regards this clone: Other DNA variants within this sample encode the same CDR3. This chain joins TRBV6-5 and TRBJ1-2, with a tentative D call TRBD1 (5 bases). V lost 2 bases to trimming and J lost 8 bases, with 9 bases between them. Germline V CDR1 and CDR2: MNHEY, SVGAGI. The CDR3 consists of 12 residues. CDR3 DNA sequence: TGTGCCAGCAGTTACGCAGGGTTAGGCTACACCTTC. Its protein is CASSYAGLGYTF.

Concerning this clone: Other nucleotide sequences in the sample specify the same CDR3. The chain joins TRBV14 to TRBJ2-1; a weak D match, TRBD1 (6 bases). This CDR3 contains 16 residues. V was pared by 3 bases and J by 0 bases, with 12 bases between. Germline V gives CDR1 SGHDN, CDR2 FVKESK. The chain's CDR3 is CASSQLTGSSYNEQFF. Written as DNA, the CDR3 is TGTGCCAGCAGCCAGCTCACAGGGAGCTCCTACAATGAGCAGTTCTTC.

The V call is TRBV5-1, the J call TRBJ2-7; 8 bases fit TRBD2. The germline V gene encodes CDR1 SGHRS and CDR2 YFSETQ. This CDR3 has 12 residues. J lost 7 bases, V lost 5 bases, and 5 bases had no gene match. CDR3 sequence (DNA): TGCGCCAGCAGAGCGGGAGTAGGGGAGCAGTACTTC. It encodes CASRAGVGEQYF. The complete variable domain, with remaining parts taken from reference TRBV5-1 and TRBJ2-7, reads KAGVTQTPRYLIKTRGQQVTLSCSPISGHRSVSWYQQTPGQGLQFLFEYFSETQRNKGNFPGRFSGRQFSNSRSEMNVSTLELGDSALYLCASRAGVGEQYFGPGTRLTVT.

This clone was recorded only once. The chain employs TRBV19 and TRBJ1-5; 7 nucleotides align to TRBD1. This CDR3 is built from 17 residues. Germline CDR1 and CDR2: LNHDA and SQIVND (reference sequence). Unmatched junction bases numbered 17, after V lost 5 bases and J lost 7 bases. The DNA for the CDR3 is TGTGCCAGTAGTGCCCACCGACAGGGAAAAGGAGGACAGCCCCAGCATTTT. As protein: CASSAHRQGKGGQPQHF.

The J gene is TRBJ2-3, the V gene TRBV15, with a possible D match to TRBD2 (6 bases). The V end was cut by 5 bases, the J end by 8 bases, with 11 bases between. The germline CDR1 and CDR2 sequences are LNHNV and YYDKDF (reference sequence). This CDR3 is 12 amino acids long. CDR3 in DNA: TGTGCCACCAGCCCCTCGGGAGTTACGCAGTATTTT. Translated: CATSPSGVTQYF.

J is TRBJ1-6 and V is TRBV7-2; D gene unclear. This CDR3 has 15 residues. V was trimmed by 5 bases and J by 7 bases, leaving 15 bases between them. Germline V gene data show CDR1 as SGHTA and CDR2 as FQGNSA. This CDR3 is CASSPGSPGNSPLHF. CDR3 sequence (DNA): TGTGCCAGCAGCCCCGGGTCCCCCGGGAATTCACCCCTCCACTTT.

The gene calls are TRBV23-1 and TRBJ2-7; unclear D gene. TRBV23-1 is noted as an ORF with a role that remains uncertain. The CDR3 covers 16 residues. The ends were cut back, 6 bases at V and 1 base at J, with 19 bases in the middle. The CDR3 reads CASSLGAVFNSYEQYF. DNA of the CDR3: TGCGCCAGCAGCCTAGGCGCAGTCTTTAATTCCTACGAGCAGTACTTC.

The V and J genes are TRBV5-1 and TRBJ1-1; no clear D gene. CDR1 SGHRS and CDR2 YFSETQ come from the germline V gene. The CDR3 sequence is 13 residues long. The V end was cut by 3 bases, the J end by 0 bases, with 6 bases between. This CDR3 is CASSSRVNTEAFF. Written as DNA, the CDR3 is TGCGCCAGCAGCTCCCGAGTGAACACTGAAGCTTTCTTT.